The entry that follows covers one T cell receptor beta chain sequence. Trimming removed 6 bases from V and 4 bases from J, with 13 bases in between. CDR3 length: 15 amino acids. Germline V lookup: CDR1 LNHDA, CDR2 SQIVND (reference sequence). Repertoires were generated with immunoSEQ multiplex PCR, while TCRdb's copy carries only in-frame clones and drops some. The data show 100,000 to 150,000 clones, roughly 91% seen once. The data derive from a study of T cell responses to AZD1222 COVID-19 vaccine. The material sequenced was peripheral blood, taken on day 0 of AZD1222 vaccination. The chain couples TRBV19 to TRBJ1-6, with D possibly matching TRBD1 (5 bases). This clonotype was obtained from an adult in good health. The DNA for the CDR3 is TGTGCCAGTAGGCTGGGAGGGGTGTATAATTCACCCCTCCACTTT. This translates into CASRLGGVYNSPLHF.